The present T cell receptor beta chain was sequenced within a study of monozygotic twins with inflammatory bowel disease (dated by TCRdb to the late 2010s). About the full investigation: The complete study included about 28 monozygotic twin pairs: 19 IBD-discordant Danish pairs and nine German pairs, of which four were IBD-concordant and five were IBD-discordant. The search for disease-associated traits relied mainly on comparing IBD patients with their genetically identical healthy co-twins within discordant pairs. Each individual had, on average, about 151 000 unique TCRalpha sequences and 181 000 unique TCRbeta sequences available for analysis. General study outcomes and caveats: Distinction between different T cell subtypes could not be achieved in the analysis. Differing immunosuppressive treatments among patients may have added background noise and inter-individual variability to the repertoires. Fewer clonotypes were shared with other individuals by IBD patients than by healthy twins, most markedly in patients showing signs of disease activity. Concordant and discordant twins showed no difference in repertoire similarity, possibly because of limited statistical power. Measured by the inverse Simpson index, TCRbeta repertoire diversity was lower in IBD patients than in their healthy co-twins. No single strong signal or clonotype linked to IBD turned up in the results, so the idea that one exists was not supported.

The CDR3, from cysteine to phenylalanine, totals 14 residues. No nucleotide data were recorded. CDR1 and CDR2 were assigned from the germline V gene (reference sequence) as DFQATT and SNEGSKA. To prepare the library, 5' RACE was applied. Each TCR library was prepared from about 4,000 ng of total RNA. cDNA was synthesized with SMARTScribe reverse transcriptase in eight separate reactions per sample. During cDNA synthesis, template switching introduced unique molecular identifiers that contained a 6-nucleotide sample barcode. TCRalpha and TCRbeta cDNA was amplified in two nested PCRs of 16 and 9 cycles, and bead purification was carried out after each PCR. Before amplification, the cDNA was both treated with uracil DNA-glycosylase and purified with the QIAquick PCR purification kit. The second PCR was the step at which Illumina TruSeq-compatible adapters and sample-specific barcodes were added. Library quality and concentration were checked on TapeStation and Qubit, and libraries were pooled at about 5 ng each. The pooled libraries were sequenced with 2 x 100 bp reads and custom sequencing primers on an Illumina HiSeq2500 single-index Rapid Run. Turning to the authors' computational methods: MiGEC version 1.2.6 was used for UMI-based consensus assembly, which corrected PCR and sequencing errors. MiXCR version 2.1.1 was used for V(D)J alignment, clonotype assembly and CDR3 extraction. Normalisation of gene usage, clonotype sharing and MAIT/NKT TCR abundance was achieved by analysing the top 1000, 10 000 and 20 000 clonotypes per sample. Diversity was computed as the inverse Simpson index with the vegan R package after downsampling to 27 000 UMIs. Statistical testing used paired Mann-Whitney U tests on the discordant twin pairs and applied Benjamini-Hochberg correction for multiple testing. After reprocessing by TCRdb, each CDR3 protein sequence is one entry, and no DNA is given. TCRdb assigned the V and J calls; the authors' analysis was not used. The sample's own table lists around 100,000 distinct CDR3 sequences. More than 1.5% of the sample lies in the top ten.

A roughly 2.6 ml peripheral blood sample was drawn into PAXgene tubes per donor and stored at -80°C. Total RNA was isolated from whole blood with the PAXgene blood miRNA kit on an automated QIAcube, without T cell sorting. Deep TCRalpha and TCRbeta repertoire profiling with unique molecular barcoding was performed on peripheral blood of monozygotic twin pairs concordant or discordant for inflammatory bowel disease. Smoking habits were recorded for all twin pairs, and each individual was classified as a current, former or never smoker. A note on this clonotype: This clone's antigen is unknown.

This receptor chain uses TRBV20-1 and TRBJ1-2; TCRdb returns TRBD1, unconfirmable since there is no DNA. The sequencing sample was made of blood. The TCR originated in a human donor with ulcerative colitis or Crohn's disease, or a healthy co-twin of an affected twin (not recorded which). CDR3 protein: CSAARQTANYGYTF.